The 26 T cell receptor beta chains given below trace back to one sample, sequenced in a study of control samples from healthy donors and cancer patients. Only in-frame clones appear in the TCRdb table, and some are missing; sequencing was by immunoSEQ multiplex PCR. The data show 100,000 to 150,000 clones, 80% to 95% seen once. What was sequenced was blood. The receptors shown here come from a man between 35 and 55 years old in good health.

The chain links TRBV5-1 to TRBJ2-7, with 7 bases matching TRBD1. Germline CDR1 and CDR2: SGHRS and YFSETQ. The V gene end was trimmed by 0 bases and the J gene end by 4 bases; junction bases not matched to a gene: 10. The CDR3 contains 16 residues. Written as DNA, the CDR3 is TGCGCCAGCAGCTTGGACACAGGGGTTGGGGGTTACGAGCAGTACTTC. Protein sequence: CASSLDTGVGGYEQYF.

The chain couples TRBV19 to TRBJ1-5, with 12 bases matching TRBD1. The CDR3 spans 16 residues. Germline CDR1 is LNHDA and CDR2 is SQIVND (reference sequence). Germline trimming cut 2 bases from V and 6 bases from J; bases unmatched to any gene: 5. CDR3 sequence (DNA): TGTGCCAGTAGTATATTGGGACAGGGGGCGGTTCAGCCCCAGCATTTT. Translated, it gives CASSILGQGAVQPQHF.

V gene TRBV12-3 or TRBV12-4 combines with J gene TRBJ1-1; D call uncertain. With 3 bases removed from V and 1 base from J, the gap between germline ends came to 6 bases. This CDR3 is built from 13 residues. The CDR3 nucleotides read TGTGCCAGCAGTTTGAGACCGAACACTGAAGCTTTCTTT. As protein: CASSLRPNTEAFF.

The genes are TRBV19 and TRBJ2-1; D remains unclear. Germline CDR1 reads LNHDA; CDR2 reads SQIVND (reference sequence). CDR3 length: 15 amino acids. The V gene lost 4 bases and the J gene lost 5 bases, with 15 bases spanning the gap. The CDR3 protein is CASSKEHPSHNEQFF. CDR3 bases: TGTGCCAGTAGTAAGGAACACCCGTCCCACAATGAGCAGTTCTTC.

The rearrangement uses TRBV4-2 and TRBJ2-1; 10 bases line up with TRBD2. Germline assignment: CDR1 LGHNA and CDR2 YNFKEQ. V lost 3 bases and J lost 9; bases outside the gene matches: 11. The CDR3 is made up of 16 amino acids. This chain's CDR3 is CASSHISGGAFSEQFF. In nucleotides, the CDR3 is TGTGCCAGCAGCCACATAAGCGGGGGGGCCTTCTCTGAGCAGTTCTTC.

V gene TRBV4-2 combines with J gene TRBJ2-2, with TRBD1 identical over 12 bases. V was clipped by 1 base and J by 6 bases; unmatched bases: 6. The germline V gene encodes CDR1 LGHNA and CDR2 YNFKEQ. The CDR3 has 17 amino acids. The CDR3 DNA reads TGTGCCAGCAGCCAAGTGGGGACAGGGGGCCTAGCCGGGGAGCTGTTTTTT. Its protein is CASSQVGTGGLAGELFF.

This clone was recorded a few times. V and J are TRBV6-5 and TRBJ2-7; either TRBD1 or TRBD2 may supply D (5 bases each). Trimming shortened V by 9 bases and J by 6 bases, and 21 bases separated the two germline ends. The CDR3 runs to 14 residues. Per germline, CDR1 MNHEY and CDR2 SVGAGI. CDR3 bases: TGTGCCAGTAAGCCGGGACCTATGATCGGCGAGCAGTACTTC. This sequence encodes CASKPGPMIGEQYF.

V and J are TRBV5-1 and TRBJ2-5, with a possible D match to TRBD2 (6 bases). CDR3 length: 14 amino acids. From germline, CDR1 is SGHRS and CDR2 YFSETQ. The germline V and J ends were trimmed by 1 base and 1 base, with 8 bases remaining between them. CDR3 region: CASSLNGGQETQYF. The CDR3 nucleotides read TGCGCCAGCAGCTTGAACGGGGGCCAAGAGACCCAGTACTTC.

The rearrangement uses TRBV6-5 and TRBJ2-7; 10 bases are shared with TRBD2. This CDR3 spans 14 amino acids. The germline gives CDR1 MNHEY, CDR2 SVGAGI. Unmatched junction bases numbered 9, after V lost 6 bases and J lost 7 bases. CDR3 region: CASRESGGAREQYF. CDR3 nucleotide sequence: TGTGCCAGCAGGGAGAGCGGGGGGGCAAGGGAGCAGTACTTC.

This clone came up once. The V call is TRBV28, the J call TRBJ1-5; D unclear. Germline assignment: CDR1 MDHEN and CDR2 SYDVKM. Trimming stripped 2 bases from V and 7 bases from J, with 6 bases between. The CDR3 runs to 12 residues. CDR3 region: CASSLRGQPQHF. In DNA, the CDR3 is TGTGCCAGCAGTTTACGGGGACAGCCCCAGCATTTT.

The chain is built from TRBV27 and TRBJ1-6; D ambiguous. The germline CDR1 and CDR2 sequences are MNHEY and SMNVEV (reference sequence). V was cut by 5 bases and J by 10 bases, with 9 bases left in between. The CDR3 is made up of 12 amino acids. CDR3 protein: CASSQTRSPLHF. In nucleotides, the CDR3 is TGTGCCAGCAGTCAGACTAGGTCACCCCTCCACTTT.

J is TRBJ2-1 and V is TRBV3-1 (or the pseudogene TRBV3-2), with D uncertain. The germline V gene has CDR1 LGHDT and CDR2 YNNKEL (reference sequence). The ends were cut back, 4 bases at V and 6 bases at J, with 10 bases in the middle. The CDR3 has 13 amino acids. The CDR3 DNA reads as TGTGCCAGCAGCCGACGAGTCGTCAATGAGCAGTTCTTC. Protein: CASSRRVVNEQFF.

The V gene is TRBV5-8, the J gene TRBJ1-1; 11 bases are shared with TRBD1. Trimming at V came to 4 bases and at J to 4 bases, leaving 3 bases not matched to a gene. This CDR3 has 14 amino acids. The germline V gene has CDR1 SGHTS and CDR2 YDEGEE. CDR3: CASSGTGGGTEAFF. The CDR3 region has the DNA TGTGCCAGCAGCGGGACAGGGGGAGGCACTGAAGCTTTCTTT.

The CDR3 DNA sequence: TGCAGTGCTAGTATCCTAGCGGGAGATACGCAGTATTTT. It is translated as CSASILAGDTQYF. The rearrangement links TRBV20-1 to TRBJ2-3; 8 nucleotides agree with TRBD2. Germline V lookup: CDR1 DFQATT, CDR2 SNEGSKA (reference sequence). Trimming removed 3 bases from V and 5 bases from J; junction bases left unmatched: 4. The CDR3 has 13 residues.

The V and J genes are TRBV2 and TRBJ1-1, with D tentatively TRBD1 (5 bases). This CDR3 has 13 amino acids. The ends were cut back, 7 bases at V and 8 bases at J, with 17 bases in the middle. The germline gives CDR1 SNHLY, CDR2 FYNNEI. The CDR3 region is CASNFESGSEAFF. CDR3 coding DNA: TGTGCCAGCAATTTTGAGTCAGGGTCGGAAGCTTTCTTT.

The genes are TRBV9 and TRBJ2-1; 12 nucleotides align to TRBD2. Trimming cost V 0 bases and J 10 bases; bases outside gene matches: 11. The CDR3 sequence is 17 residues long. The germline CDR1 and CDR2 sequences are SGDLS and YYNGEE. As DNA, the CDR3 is TGTGCCAGCAGCGTAGATCGTCTGAGACTAGCGGGGGAAGAGCAGTTCTTC. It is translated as CASSVDRLRLAGEEQFF.

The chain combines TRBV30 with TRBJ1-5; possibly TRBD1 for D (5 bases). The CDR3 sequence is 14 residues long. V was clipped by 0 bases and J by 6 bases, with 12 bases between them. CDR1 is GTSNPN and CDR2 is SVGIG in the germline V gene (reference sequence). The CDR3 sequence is CAWSVLGGSQPQHF. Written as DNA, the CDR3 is TGTGCCTGGAGTGTACTCGGGGGAAGTCAGCCCCAGCATTTT.

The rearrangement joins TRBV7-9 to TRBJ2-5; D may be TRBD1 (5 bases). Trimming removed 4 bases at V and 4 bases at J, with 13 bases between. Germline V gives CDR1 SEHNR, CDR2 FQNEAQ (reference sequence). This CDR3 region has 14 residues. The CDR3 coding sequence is TGTGCCAGCAGCTCGGACACTACAGGAGAGACCCAGTACTTC. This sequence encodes CASSSDTTGETQYF.

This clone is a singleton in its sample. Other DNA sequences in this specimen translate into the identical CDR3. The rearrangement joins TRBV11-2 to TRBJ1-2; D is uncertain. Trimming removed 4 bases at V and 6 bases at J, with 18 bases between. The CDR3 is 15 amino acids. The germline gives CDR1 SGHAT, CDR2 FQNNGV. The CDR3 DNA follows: TGTGCCAGCAGCTCCGGGCTGAATCCAAGACATGGCTACACCTTC. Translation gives CASSSGLNPRHGYTF.

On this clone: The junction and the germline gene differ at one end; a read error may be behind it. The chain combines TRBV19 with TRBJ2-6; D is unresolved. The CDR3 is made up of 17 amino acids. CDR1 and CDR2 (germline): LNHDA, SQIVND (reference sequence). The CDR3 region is CASTLGPRGSEANVLTF. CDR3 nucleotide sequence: TGTGCCAGTACCCTCGGACCGCGCGGCTCTGAGGCCAACGTCCTGACTTTC.

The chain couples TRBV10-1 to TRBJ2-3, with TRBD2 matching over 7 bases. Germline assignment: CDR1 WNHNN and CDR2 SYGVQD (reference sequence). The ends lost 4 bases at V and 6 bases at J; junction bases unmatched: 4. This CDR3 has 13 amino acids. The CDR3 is CASSGASGDTQYF. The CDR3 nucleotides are TGCGCCAGCAGTGGAGCTAGCGGTGATACGCAGTATTTT.

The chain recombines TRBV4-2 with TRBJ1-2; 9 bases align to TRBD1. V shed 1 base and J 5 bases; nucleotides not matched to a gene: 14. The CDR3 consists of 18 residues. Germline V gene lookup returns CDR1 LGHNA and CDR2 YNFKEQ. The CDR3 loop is CASSQAGTGYGGDYGYTF. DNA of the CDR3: TGTGCCAGCAGCCAAGCCGGGACAGGGTACGGTGGGGATTATGGCTACACCTTC.

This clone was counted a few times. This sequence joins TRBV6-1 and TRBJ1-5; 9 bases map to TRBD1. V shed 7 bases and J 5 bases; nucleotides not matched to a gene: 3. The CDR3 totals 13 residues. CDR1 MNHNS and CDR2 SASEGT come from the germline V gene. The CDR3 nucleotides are TGTGCCAGCACTTGGACAGGGGATCAGCCCCAGCATTTT. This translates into CASTWTGDQPQHF.

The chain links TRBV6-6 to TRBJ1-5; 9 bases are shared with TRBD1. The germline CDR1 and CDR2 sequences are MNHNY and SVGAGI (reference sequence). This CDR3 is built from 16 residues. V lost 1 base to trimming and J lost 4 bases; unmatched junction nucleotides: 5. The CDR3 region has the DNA TGTGCCAGCAGTTACTTGGGACAGGGTGGGAATCAGCCCCAGCATTTT. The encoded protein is CASSYLGQGGNQPQHF.

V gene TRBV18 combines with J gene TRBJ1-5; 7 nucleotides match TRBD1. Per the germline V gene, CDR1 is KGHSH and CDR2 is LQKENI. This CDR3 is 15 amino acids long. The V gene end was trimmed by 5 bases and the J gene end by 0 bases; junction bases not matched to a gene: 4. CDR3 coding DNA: TGTGCCAGCTCATCGGGGACAGATAGCAATCAGCCCCAGCATTTT. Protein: CASSSGTDSNQPQHF.

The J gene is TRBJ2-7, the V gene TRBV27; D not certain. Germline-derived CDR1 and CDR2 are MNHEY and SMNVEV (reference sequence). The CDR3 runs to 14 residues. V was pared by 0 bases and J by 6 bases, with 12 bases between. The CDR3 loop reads CASSLSEFSSEQYF. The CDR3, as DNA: TGTGCCAGCAGTTTATCAGAGTTTAGTAGCGAGCAGTACTTC.